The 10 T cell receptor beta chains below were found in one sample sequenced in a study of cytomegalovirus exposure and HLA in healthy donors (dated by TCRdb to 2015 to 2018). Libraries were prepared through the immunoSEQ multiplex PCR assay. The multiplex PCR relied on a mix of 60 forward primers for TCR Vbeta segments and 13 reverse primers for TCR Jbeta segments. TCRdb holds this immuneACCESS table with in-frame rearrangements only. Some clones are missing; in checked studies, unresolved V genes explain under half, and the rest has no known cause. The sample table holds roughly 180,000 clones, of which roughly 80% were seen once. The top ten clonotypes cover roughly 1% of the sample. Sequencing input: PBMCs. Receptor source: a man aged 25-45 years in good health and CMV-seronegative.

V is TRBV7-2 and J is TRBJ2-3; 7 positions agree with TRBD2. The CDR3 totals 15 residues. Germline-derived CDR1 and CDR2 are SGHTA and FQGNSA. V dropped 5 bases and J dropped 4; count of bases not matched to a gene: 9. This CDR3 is CASSRPAGEPDTQYF. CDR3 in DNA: TGTGCCAGCAGCCGACCGGCGGGGGAGCCAGATACGCAGTATTTT.

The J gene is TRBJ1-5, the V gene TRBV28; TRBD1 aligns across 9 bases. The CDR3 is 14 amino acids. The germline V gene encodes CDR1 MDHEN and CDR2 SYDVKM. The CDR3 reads CGTGTGRRNQPQHF. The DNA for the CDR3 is TGTGGTACCGGGACAGGGAGACGGAATCAGCCCCAGCATTTT.

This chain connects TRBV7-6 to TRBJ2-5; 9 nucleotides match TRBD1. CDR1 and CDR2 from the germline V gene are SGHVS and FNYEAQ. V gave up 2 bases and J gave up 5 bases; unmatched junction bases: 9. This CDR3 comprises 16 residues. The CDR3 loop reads CASSLPPQGAGETQYF. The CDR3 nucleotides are TGTGCCAGCAGCTTACCACCACAGGGGGCCGGGGAGACCCAGTACTTC.

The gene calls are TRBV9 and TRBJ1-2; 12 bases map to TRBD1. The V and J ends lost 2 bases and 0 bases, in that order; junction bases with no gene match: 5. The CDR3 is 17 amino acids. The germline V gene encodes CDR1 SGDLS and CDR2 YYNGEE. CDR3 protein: CASSVGTGGLTNYGYTF. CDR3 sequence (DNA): TGTGCCAGCAGCGTTGGGACAGGGGGCCTCACTAACTATGGCTACACCTTC. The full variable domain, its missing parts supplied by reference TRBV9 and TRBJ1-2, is DSGVTQTPKHLITATGQRVTLRCSPRSGDLSVYWYQQSLDQGLQFLIQYYNGEERAKGNILERFSAQQFPDLHSELNLSSLELGDSALYFCASSVGTGGLTNYGYTFGSGTRLTVV.

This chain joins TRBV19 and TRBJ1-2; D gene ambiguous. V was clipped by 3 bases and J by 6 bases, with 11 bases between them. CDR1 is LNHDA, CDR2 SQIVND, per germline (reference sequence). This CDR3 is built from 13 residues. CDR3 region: CASSMRAAHGYTF. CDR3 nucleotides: TGTGCCAGTAGTATGCGGGCGGCTCATGGCTACACCTTC.

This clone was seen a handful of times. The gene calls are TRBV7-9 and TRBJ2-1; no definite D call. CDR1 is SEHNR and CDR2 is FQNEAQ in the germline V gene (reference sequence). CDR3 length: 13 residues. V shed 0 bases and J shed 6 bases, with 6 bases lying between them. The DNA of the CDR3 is TGTGCCAGCAGCTTAGCGGAGTCCAATGAGCAGTTCTTC. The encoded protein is CASSLAESNEQFF.

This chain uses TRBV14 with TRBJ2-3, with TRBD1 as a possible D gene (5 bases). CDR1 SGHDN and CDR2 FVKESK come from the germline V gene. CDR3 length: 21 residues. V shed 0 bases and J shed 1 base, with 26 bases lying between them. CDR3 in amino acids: CASSQDPPPPHDRNCTDTQYF. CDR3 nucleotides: TGTGCCAGCAGCCAAGACCCCCCACCTCCCCATGACAGAAACTGCACAGATACGCAGTATTTT.

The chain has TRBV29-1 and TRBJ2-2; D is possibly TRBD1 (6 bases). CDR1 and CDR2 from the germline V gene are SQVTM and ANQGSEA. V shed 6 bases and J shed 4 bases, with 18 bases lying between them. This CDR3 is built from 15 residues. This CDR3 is CSVAPAGAGTGELFF. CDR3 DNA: TGCAGCGTCGCTCCCGCAGGGGCGGGCACCGGGGAGCTGTTTTTT.

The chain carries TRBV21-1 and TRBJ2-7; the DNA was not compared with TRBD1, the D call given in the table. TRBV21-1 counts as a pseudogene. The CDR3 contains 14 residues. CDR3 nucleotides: TGTGCCAGCCTTCCGGGACAGATGTCCTACGAGCAGTACTTC. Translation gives CASLPGQMSYEQYF.

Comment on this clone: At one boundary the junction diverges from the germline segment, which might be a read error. DNA of the CDR3: TGTTCCAGCAGCCTGACAGGGTTGGAGCAGTTCTTC. The encoded protein is CSSSLTGLEQFF. The chain combines TRBV7-9 with TRBJ2-1, with 7 bases lining up with TRBD1. Germline V CDR1 and CDR2: SEHNR, FQNEAQ (reference sequence). This CDR3 has 12 amino acids. The full variable domain, with the rest looked up from reference TRBV7-9 and TRBJ2-1, is DTGVSQNPRHKITKRGQNVTFRCDPISEHNRLYWYRQTLGQGPEFLTYFQNEAQLEKSRLLSDRFSAERPKGSFSTLEIQRTEQGDSAMYLCSSSLTGLEQFFGPGTRLTVL.